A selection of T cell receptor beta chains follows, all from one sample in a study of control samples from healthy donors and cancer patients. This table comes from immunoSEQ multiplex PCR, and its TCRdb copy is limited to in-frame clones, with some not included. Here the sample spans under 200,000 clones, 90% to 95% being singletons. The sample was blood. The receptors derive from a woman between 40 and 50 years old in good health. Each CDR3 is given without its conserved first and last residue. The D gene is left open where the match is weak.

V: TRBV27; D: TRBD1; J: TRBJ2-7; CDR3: ASSFRGQGKQY
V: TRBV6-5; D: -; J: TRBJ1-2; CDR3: ASSYLRLSGYT
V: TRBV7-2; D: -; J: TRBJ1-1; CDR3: ASSLLQGGTEAF
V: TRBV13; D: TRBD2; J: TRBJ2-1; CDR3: ASSLGGTSTYNEQF
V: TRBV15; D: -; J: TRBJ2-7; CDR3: ATSRDLGRAHEQY
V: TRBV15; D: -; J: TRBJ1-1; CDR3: ATSRDSMMNTEAF
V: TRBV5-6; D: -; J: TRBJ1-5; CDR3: ASSSGGGFGGGQPQH
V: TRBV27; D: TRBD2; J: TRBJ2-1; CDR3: ASSPPRLAANEQF
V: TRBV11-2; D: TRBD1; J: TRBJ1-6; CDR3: ASSSRQGRSNSPLH
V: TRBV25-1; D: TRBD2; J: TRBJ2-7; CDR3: ASSEGLAGLAYEQY
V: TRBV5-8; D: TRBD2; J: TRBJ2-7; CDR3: ASSLASGSSYEQY
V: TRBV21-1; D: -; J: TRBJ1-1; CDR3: ASRWESSGTEAF
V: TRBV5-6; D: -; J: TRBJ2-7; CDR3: ASSLPGRSYEQY
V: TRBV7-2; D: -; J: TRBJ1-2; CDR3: ASSPPGTLFYGYT
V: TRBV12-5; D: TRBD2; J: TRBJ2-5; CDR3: ASVFLAGGQETQY
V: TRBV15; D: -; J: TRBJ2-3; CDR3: ATSRPFGTDTQY
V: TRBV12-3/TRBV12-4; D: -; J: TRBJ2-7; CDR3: ASSLTGTNEQY
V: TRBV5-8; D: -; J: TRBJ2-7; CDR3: ASTNSRALLGEQY
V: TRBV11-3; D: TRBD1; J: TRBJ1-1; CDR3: ASSRDRNTEAF
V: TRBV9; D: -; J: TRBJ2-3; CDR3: ASSSRPVSTDTQY
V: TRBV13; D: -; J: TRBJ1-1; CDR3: ASSLSPRTPEAF
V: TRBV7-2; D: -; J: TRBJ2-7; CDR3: ASSLDGGAYEQY
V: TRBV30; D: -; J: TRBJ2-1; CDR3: AWSVLGLTNEQF
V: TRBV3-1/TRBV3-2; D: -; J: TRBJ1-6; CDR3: ASSPGTFGSPLH
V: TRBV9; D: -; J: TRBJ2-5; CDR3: ASSVDSQETQY
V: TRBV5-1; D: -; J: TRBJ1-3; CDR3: ASSLDDTIY
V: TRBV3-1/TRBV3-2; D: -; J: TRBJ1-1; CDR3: ASSRPGGNTEAF
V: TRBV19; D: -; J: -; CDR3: ASSIPGCRGTQY
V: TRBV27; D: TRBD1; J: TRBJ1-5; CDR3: ASSPGTDSNQPQH
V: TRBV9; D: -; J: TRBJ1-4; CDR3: ASSVGQATNEKLF
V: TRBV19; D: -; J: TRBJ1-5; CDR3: ASGGQASNQPQH
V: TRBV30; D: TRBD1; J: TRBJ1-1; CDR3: AWDRGTEAF
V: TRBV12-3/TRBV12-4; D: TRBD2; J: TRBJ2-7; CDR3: ASSLTSGYEQY
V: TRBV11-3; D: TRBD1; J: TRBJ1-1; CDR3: ASSLGRGPSTEAF
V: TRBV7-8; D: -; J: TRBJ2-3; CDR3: ASSMRLSEEDTQY
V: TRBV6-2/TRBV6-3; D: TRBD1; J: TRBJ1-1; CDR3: ASSYGGQANTEAF